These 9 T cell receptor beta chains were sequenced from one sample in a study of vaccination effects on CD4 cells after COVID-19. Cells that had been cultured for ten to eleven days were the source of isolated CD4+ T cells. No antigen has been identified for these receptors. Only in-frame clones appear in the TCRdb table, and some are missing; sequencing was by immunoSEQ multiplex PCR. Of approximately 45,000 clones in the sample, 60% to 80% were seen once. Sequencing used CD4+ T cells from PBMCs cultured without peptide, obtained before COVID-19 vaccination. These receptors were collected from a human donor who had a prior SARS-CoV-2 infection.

As DNA, the CDR3 is TGTGCCAGCAGTGAAGCGTACGGGGGGCTGCAGCCCCAGCATTTT. Translated: CASSEAYGGLQPQHF. This rearrangement joins TRBV2 to TRBJ1-5; D is perhaps TRBD1 (6 bases). The V and J ends lost 0 bases and 7 bases respectively, with 13 bases between them. The germline CDR1 and CDR2 sequences are SNHLY and FYNNEI. The CDR3 runs 15 residues. The full variable domain, its missing parts supplied by reference TRBV2 and TRBJ1-5, is EPEVTQTPSHQVTQMGQEVILRCVPISNHLYFYWYRQILGQKVEFLVSFYNNEISEKSEIFDDQFSVERPDGSNFTLKIRSTKLEDSAMYFCASSEAYGGLQPQHFGDGTRLSIL.

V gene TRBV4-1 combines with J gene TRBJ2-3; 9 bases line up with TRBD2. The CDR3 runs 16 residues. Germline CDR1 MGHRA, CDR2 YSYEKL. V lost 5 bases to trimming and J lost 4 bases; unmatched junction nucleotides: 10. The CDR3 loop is CASSDAGGVLPDTQYF. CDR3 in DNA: TGCGCCAGCAGCGACGCGGGGGGGGTTCTGCCAGATACGCAGTATTTT.

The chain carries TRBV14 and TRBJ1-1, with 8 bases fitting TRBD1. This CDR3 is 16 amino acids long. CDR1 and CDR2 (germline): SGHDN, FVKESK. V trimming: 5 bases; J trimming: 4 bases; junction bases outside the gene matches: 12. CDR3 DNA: TGTGCCAGCAGCGAACTATTAGGACAGGGCGGCACTGAAGCTTTCTTT. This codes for CASSELLGQGGTEAFF.

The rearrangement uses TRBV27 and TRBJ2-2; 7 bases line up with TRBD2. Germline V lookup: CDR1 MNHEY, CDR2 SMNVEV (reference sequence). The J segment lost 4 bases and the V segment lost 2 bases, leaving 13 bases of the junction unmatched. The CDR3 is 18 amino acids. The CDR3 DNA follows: TGTGCCAGCAGTTTAGTTTGGTCACGGGACTACGGCACCGGGGAGCTGTTTTTT. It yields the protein CASSLVWSRDYGTGELFF.

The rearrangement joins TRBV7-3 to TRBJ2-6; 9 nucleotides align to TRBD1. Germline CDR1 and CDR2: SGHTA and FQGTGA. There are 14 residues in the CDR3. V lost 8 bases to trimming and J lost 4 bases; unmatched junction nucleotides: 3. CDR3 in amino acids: CASRDREGANVLTF. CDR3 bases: TGTGCCAGCCGGGACAGGGAGGGGGCCAACGTCCTGACTTTC.

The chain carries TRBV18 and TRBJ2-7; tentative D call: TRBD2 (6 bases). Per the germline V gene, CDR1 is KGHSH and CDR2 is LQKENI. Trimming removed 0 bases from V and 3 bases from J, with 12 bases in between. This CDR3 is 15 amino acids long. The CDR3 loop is CASSPPGGRNYEQYF. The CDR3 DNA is TGTGCCAGCTCACCACCGGGGGGTAGAAACTACGAGCAGTACTTC.

The CDR3, as DNA: TGTGCCAGCAGCTTGGTAGCGGGAGAAGGAGAGCAGTACTTC. Translation gives CASSLVAGEGEQYF. V and J are TRBV11-2 and TRBJ2-7; TRBD2 matches at 9 bases. With V trimmed by 3 bases and J by 7 bases, 7 bases remained unmatched. The V gene's germline CDR1 is SGHAT and CDR2 FQNNGV. The CDR3 is made up of 14 amino acids.

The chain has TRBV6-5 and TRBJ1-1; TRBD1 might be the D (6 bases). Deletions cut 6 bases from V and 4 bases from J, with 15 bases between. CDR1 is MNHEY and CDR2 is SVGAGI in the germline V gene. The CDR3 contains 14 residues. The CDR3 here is CASRGTPPSTEAFF. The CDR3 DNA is TGTGCCAGCAGAGGGACACCGCCCAGCACTGAAGCTTTCTTT.

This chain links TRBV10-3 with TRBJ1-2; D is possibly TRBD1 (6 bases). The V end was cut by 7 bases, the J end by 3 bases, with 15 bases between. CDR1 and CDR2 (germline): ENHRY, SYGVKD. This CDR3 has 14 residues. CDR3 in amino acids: CAITGKPGDYGYTF. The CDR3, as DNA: TGTGCCATCACAGGAAAACCAGGGGACTATGGCTACACCTTC.